This is a list of T cell receptor beta chains from one sample in a study of blood T cell repertoires in COVID-19. Clones were read by immunoSEQ multiplex PCR, and TCRdb kept only the in-frame ones, dropping some. The sample comprises fewer than 250,000 clones, 86% of which are singletons, and 3.8% rests with the top ten. The specimen sequenced was PBMCs or T cells enriched from blood (not recorded which). The source is a woman aged 35 to 49 with acute COVID-19. Both conserved end residues are part of each CDR3. A D gene is named only where the DNA matches it firmly. For some rows the clone size is stated as once, few or many, or as a class when expanded; others skip it.

d_call clone_size j_call v_call cdr3_nt cdr3_aa
TRBD1 once TRBJ1-1 TRBV3-1/TRBV3-2 TGTGCCAGCAGCCTCCTCGGGACAGTGAACACTGAAGCTTTCTTT CASSLLGTVNTEAFF
TRBD2 - TRBJ2-1 TRBV9 TGTGCCAGCAGCGTAAGCGGGAGCACGGGGGAGCAGTTCTTC CASSVSGSTGEQFF
- - TRBJ1-4 TRBV6-2/TRBV6-3 TGTGCCAGCAGTTGCTCGATGCGGGGTAATGAAAAACTGTTTTTT CASSCSMRGNEKLFF
- - TRBJ1-4 TRBV28 TGTGCCAGCAGTCCCGGGGACGGGGGTAGGAATGAAAAACTGTTTTTT CASSPGDGGRNEKLFF
TRBD2 - TRBJ2-1 TRBV4-1 TGCGCCAGCAGCGCACTAGCGGCTATCATCTCCTACAATGAGCAGTTCTTC CASSALAAIISYNEQFF
- - TRBJ2-2 TRBV16 TGTGCCAGCAGCCAATGGACAGTGACCGGGGAGCTGTTTTTT CASSQWTVTGELFF
- - TRBJ1-4 TRBV28 TGTGCCAGCAGCACACACCCCGAAACAGAAAAACTGTTTTTT CASSTHPETEKLFF
TRBD1 - TRBJ2-6 TRBV28 TGTGCCACCCTGCGCAGGGGGTCTGGGGCCAACGTCCTGACTTTC CATLRRGSGANVLTF
TRBD2 - TRBJ2-7 TRBV4-3 TGCGCCAGCAGCCAAAATTACGTGGGAGGGCCCTCGTACGAGCAGTACTTC CASSQNYVGGPSYEQYF
TRBD1 few TRBJ1-2 TRBV28 TGTGCCAGCAGTTCTCCGGGACAGGGCTACCTCAACTATGGCTACACCTTC CASSSPGQGYLNYGYTF
- - TRBJ1-1 TRBV18 TGTGCCAGCTCACCAGGAGATGGGACTGAAGCTTTCTTT CASSPGDGTEAFF
- once TRBJ1-6 TRBV19 TGTGCCAGTAGTACGTACCAGGGTCGTAATTCACCCCTCCACTTT CASSTYQGRNSPLHF
- - TRBJ1-6 TRBV30 TGTGCCTGGAGTGTTCGGAGCTCCTATAATTCACCCCTCCACTTT CAWSVRSSYNSPLHF
- - TRBJ1-1 TRBV7-3 TGTGCCAGCAGCTCAGACCCCGCGGAATACACTGAAGCTTTCTTT CASSSDPAEYTEAFF
TRBD2 once TRBJ2-7 TRBV15 TGTGCCACCAGCAGAGGGGGGACTAGCGGTTACGAGCAGTACTTC CATSRGGTSGYEQYF
- - TRBJ2-2 TRBV29-1 TGCAGCGTTGGGAGCGGGGAGCTGTTTTTT CSVGSGELFF